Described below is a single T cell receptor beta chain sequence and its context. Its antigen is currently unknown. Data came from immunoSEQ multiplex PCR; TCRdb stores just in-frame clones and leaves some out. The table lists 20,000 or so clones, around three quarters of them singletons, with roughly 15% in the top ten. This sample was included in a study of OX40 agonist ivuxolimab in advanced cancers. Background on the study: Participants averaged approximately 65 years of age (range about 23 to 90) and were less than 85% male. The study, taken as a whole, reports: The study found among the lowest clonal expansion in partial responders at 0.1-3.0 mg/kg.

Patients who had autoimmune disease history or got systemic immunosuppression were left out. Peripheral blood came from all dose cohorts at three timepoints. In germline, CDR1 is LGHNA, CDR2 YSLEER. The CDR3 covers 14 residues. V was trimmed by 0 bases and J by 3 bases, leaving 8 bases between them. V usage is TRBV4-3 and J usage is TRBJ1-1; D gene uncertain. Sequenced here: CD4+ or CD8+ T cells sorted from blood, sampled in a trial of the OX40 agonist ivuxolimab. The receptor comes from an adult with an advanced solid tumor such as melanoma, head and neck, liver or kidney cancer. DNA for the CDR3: TGCGCCAGCAGCCAAGATGACGGGTACACTGAAGCTTTCTTT. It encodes CASSQDDGYTEAFF.